This T cell receptor beta chain derives from a study of beta chain features in type 1 diabetes. Investigators reverse transcribed all isolated RNA, so they sequenced expressed TCRB transcripts. Generated by immunoSEQ multiplex PCR, the TCRdb table keeps only in-frame clones and is missing some. This table has roughly 290,000 clones, about 8.5% appearing once. This clone was seen a few times. It is unclear where the CDR3 begins or ends on the DNA, so no DNA is shown, and the CDR3 is as TCRdb lists it. The CDR3 length equals 12 residues, ends included. Germline V lookup: CDR1 SEHNR, CDR2 FQNEAQ (reference sequence).

This TCR was sampled from a young woman in good health. What was sequenced was central memory CD4+ T cells from blood. The chain recombines TRBV7-9 with TRBJ2-2. The CDR3 is CTSGRDTGELFF.